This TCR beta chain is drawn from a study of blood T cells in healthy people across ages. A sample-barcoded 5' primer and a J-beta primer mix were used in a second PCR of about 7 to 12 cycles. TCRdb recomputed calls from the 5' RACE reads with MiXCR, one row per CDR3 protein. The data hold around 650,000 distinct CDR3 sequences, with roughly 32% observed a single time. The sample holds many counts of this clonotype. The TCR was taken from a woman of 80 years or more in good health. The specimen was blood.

The CDR3: CASSTGKGPYEQYF. CDR3 bases: TGTGCCAGCAGCACTGGAAAGGGGCCCTACGAGCAGTACTTC. The chain has TRBV2 and TRBJ2-7, with D possibly matching TRBD1 (5 bases). The V end lost 6 bases, the J end lost 2 bases, and 14 bases lay between the germline ends. This CDR3 is 14 amino acids long. Germline CDR1 is SNHLY and CDR2 is FYNNEI.